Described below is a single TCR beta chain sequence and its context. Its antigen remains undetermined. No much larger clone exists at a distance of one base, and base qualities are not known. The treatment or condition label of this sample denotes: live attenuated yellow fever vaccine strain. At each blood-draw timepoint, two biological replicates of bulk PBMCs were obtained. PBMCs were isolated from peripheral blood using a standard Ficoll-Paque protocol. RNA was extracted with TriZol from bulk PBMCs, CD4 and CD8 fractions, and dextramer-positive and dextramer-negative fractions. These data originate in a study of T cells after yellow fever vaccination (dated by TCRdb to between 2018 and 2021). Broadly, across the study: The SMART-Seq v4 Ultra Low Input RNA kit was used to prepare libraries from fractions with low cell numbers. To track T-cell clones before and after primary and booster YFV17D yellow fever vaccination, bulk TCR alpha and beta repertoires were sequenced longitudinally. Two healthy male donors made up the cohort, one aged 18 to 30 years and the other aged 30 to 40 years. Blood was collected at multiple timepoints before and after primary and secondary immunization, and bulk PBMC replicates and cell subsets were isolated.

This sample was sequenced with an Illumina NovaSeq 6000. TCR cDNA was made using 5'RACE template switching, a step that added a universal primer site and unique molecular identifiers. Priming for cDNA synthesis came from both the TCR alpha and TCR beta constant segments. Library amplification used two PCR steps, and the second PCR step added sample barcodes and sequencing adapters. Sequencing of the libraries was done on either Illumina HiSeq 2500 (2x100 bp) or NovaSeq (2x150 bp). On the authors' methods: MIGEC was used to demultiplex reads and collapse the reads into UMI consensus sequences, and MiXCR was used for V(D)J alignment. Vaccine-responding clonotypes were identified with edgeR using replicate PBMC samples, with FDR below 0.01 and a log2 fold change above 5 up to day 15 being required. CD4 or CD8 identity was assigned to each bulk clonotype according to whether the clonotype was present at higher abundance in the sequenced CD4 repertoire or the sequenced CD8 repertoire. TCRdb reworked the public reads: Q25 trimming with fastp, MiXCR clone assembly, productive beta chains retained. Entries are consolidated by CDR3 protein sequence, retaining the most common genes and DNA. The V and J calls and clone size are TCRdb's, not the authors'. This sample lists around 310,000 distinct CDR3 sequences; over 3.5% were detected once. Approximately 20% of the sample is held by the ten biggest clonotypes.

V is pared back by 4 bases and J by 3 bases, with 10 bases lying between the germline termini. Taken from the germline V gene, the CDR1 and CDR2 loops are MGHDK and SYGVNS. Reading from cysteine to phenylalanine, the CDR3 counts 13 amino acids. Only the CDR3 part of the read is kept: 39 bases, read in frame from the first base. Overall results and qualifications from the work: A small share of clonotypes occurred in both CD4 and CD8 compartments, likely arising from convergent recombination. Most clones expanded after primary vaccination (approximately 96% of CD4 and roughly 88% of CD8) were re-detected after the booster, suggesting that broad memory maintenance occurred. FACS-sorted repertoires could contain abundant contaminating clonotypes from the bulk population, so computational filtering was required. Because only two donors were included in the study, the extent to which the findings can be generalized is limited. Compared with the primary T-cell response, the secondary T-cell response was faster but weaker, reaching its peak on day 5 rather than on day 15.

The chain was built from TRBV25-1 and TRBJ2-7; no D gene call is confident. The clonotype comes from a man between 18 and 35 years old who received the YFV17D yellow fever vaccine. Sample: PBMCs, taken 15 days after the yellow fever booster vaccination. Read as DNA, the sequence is TGTGCCAGCAGTGTTAGTGTAAACTACGAGCAGTACTTC. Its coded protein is CASSVSVNYEQYF.